These 3 T cell receptor beta chains came from one sample sequenced in a study of blood T cell repertoires in COVID-19. Clones were sequenced by immunoSEQ multiplex PCR, and TCRdb holds only the in-frame ones, with some missing. The sample carries about 250,000 clones, roughly 80% recorded once. The sequencing input was peripheral blood. The receptors stem from a middle-aged man with active or convalescent COVID-19.

The chain has TRBV6-2 or TRBV6-3 and TRBJ2-7, with 9 bases identical to TRBD1. Looked up from germline, CDR1 is MNHEY and CDR2 is SVGEGT. The CDR3 contains 14 residues. The ends lost 5 bases at V and 3 bases at J; junction bases unmatched: 5. The CDR3 reads CASSPGTGFYEQYF. The DNA for the CDR3 is TGTGCCAGCAGTCCCGGGACAGGGTTCTACGAGCAGTACTTC.

V is TRBV29-1 and J is TRBJ2-5, with TRBD1 as a possible D gene (5 bases). This CDR3 region has 12 residues. Trimming removed 4 bases at V and 3 bases at J, with 9 bases between. CDR1 and CDR2 (germline): SQVTM, ANQGSEA. CDR3 residues: CSVAQGEETQYF. CDR3 nucleotide sequence: TGCAGCGTTGCCCAGGGCGAAGAGACCCAGTACTTC.

This clone was recorded once. The CDR3 DNA sequence: TGTGCCTGGAGTGGGGTGGGAGGGGAGGAAAAACTGTTTTTT. This sequence encodes CAWSGVGGEEKLFF. The chain is built from TRBV30 and TRBJ1-4; a possible D gene is TRBD1 (5 bases). This CDR3 region has 14 residues. Germline V gene data show CDR1 as GTSNPN and CDR2 as SVGIG (reference sequence). The germline V and J ends were trimmed by 1 base and 8 bases, with 14 bases remaining between them.